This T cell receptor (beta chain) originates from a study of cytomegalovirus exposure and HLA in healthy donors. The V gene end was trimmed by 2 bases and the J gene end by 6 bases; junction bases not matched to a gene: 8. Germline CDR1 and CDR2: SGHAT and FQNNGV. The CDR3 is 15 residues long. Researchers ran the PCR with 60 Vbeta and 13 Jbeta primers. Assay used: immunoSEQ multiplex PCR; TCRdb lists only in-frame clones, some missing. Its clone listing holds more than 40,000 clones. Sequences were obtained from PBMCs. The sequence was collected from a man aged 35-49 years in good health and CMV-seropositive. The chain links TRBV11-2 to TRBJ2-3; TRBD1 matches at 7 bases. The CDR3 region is CASSLTGTGADTQYF. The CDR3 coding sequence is TGTGCCAGCAGCTTAACAGGCACAGGGGCGGATACGCAGTATTTT.